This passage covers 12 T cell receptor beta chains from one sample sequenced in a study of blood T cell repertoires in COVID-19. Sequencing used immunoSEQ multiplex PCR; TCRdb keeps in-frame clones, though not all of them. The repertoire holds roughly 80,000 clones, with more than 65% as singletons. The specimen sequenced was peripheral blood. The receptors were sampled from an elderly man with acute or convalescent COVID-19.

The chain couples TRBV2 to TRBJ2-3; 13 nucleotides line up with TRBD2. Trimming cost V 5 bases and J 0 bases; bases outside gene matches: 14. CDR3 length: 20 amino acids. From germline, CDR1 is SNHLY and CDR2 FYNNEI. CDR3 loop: CASSYSRTSGGLSSTDTQYF. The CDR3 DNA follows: TGTGCCAGCAGTTACAGTAGGACTAGCGGGGGACTATCTAGCACAGATACGCAGTATTTT. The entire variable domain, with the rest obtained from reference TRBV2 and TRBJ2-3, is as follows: EPEVTQTPSHQVTQMGQEVILRCVPISNHLYFYWYRQILGQKVEFLVSFYNNEISEKSEIFDDQFSVERPDGSNFTLKIRSTKLEDSAMYFCASSYSRTSGGLSSTDTQYFGPGTRLTVL.

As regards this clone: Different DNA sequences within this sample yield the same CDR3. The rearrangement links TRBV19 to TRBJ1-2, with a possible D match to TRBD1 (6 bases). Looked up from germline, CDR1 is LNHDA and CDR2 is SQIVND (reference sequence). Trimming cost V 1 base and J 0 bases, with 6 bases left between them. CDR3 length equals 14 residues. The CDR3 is CASSIGTANYGYTF. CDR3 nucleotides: TGTGCCAGTAGTATAGGGACAGCTAACTATGGCTACACCTTC. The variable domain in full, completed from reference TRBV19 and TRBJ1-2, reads DGGITQSPKYLFRKEGQNVTLSCEQNLNHDAMYWYRQDPGQGLRLIYYSQIVNDFQKGDIAEGYSVSREKKESFPLTVTSAQKNPTAFYLCASSIGTANYGYTFGSGTRLTVV.

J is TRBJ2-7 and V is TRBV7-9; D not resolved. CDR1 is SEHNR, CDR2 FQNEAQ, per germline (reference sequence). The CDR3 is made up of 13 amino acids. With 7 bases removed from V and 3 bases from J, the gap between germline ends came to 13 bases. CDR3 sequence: CASTTSTGYEQYF. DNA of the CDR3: TGTGCCAGCACGACCTCGACGGGCTACGAGCAGTACTTC.

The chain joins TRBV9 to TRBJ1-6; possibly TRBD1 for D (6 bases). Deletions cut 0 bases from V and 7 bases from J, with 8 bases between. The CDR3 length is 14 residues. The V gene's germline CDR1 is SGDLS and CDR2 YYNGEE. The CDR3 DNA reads TGTGCCAGCAGCGTAGGGACAGCGAATTCACCCCTCCACTTT. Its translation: CASSVGTANSPLHF.

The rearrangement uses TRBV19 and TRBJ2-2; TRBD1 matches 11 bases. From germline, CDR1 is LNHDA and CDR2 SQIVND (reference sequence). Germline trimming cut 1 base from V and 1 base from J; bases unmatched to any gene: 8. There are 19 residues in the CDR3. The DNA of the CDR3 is TGTGCCAGTAGTATAGTAGGGCTGGGGACAGGGGGGAACACCGGGGAGCTGTTTTTT. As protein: CASSIVGLGTGGNTGELFF.

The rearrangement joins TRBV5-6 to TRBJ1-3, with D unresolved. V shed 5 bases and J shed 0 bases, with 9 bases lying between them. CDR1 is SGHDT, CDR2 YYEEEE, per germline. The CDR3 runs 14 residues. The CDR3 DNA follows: TGTGCCAGCAGACCCCGGGACTCTGGAAACACCATATATTTT. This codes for CASRPRDSGNTIYF.

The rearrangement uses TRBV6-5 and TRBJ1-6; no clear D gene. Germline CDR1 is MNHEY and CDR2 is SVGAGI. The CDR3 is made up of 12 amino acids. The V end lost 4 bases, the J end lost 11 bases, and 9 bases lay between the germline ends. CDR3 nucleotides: TGTGCCAGCAGTTCACCGCGGGCACCCCTCCACTTT. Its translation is CASSSPRAPLHF.

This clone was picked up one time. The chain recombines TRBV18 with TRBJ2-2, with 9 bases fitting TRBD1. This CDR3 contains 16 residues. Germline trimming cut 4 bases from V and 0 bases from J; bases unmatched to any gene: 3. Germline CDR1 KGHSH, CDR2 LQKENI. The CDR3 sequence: CASSQRQGANTGELFF. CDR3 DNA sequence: TGTGCCAGCTCACAAAGACAGGGGGCGAACACCGGGGAGCTGTTTTTT.

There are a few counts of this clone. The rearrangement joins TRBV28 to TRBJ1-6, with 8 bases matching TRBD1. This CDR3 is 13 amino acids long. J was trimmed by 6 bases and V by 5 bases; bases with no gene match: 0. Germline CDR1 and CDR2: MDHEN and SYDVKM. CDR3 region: CASSTGGNSPLHF. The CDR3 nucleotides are TGTGCCAGCAGTACAGGGGGTAATTCACCCCTCCACTTT.

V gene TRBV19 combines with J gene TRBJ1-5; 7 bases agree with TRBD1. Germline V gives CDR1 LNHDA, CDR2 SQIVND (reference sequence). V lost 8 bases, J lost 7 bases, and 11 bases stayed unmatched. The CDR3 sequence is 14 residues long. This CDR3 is CASAGTASVQPQHF. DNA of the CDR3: TGTGCCAGTGCGGGGACAGCCTCGGTCCAGCCCCAGCATTTT.

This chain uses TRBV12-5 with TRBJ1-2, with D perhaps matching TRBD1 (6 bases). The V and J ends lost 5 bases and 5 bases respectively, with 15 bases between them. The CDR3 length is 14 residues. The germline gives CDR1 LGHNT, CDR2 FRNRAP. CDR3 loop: CASGITGTPYGYTF. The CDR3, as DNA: TGTGCTAGTGGTATTACCGGGACACCATATGGCTACACCTTC.

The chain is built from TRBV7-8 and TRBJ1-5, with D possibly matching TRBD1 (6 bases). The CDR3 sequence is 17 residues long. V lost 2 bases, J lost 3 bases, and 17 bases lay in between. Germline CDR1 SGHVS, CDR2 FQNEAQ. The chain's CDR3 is CASSLQGPTVYNQPQHF. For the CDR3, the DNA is TGTGCCAGCAGCTTACAGGGGCCAACCGTCTACAATCAGCCCCAGCATTTT.